The source of this T cell receptor (beta chain) is a study of T cell responses to AZD1222 COVID-19 vaccine. Study outcomes and limitations: Baseline testing showed seropositivity in only a handful of AZD1222 recipients.

Note on this clone: Its antigen is not known.

This CDR3 has 13 amino acids. The germline V gene has CDR1 SGDLS and CDR2 YYNGEE. V gave up 2 bases and J gave up 1 base, with 3 bases separating them. Profiled with immunoSEQ multiplex PCR; TCRdb holds only in-frame clones, not every one. This table has about 120,000 clones, roughly 84% appearing once. The sequences come from peripheral blood, collected on day 0 of AZD1222 vaccination. J is TRBJ2-2 and V is TRBV9; D not certain. This TCR was sampled from an adult in good health. CDR3 DNA sequence: TGTGCCAGCAGCGTGGGGAACACCGGGGAGCTGTTTTTT. It yields the protein CASSVGNTGELFF.